The rows below give T cell receptor beta chains drawn from one sample of a study of blood T cell repertoires in COVID-19. Using immunoSEQ multiplex PCR, the repertoire was profiled, and TCRdb retains in-frame clones only, with some absent. This sample carries fewer than 250,000 clones, about 90% of them seen once, and the ten largest clones take approximately 7.6%. The source material was PBMCs or T cells enriched from blood (not recorded which). The origin of the receptors is a woman under 30 who had recovered from COVID-19. Each CDR3 is given with its conserved first and last residue. The order of the fields is V gene, clone size, D gene, J gene, CDR3 protein, CDR3 DNA. A D gene is named only where the DNA matches it firmly. Only part of the rows carry a size: once, few, many, or a class if the clone is expanded.

V gene: TRBV27
clone size: NA
D gene: NA
J gene: TRBJ1-1
CDR3 protein: CASSSQGRGNTEAFF
CDR3 DNA: TGTGCCAGCAGTTCACAGGGTAGGGGGAACACTGAAGCTTTCTTT

V gene: TRBV5-6
clone size: NA
D gene: NA
J gene: TRBJ2-5
CDR3 protein: CASSLVSSETQYF
CDR3 DNA: TGTGCCAGCAGCTTGGTATCGTCCGAGACCCAGTACTTC

V gene: TRBV21-1
clone size: once
D gene: NA
J gene: TRBJ2-1
CDR3 protein: CASSKEPPFPYYNEQFF
CDR3 DNA: TGTGCCAGCAGCAAAGAACCCCCCTTTCCCTACTACAATGAGCAGTTCTTC

V gene: TRBV7-8
clone size: NA
D gene: TRBD1
J gene: TRBJ2-7
CDR3 protein: CASSLVSSGGLYEQYF
CDR3 DNA: TGTGCCAGCAGCTTAGTTAGTTCAGGGGGCCTATACGAGCAGTACTTC

V gene: TRBV5-4
clone size: NA
D gene: NA
J gene: TRBJ1-3
CDR3 protein: CASSLGFGASGNTIYF
CDR3 DNA: TGTGCCAGCAGCTTGGGATTCGGAGCCTCTGGAAACACCATATATTTT

V gene: TRBV24-1
clone size: NA
D gene: TRBD1
J gene: TRBJ1-5
CDR3 protein: CATSSQGAVQPQHF
CDR3 DNA: TGTGCCACCAGTTCCCAGGGGGCCGTTCAGCCCCAGCATTTT

V gene: TRBV10-3
clone size: once
D gene: TRBD1
J gene: TRBJ2-1
CDR3 protein: CAIMGQGAYNEQFF
CDR3 DNA: TGTGCCATCATGGGACAGGGAGCCTACAATGAGCAGTTCTTC

V gene: TRBV24-1
clone size: NA
D gene: NA
J gene: TRBJ2-3
CDR3 protein: CATSDLRGGDTDTQYF
CDR3 DNA: TGTGCCACCAGTGATTTGCGGGGTGGGGACACAGATACGCAGTATTTT

V gene: TRBV27
clone size: once
D gene: NA
J gene: TRBJ1-1
CDR3 protein: CASSRGTEAFF
CDR3 DNA: TGTGCCAGCAGCCGCGGGACTGAAGCTTTCTTT

V gene: TRBV3-1/TRBV3-2
clone size: NA
D gene: NA
J gene: TRBJ1-5
CDR3 protein: CASSQEPRAQPQHF
CDR3 DNA: TGTGCCAGCAGCCAAGAACCACGAGCTCAGCCCCAGCATTTT

V gene: TRBV5-1
clone size: NA
D gene: TRBD2
J gene: TRBJ2-3
CDR3 protein: CASSLFASGGSTDTQYF
CDR3 DNA: TGCGCCAGCAGCTTGTTTGCTAGCGGGGGAAGCACAGATACGCAGTATTTT

V gene: TRBV19
clone size: NA
D gene: TRBD1
J gene: TRBJ1-1
CDR3 protein: CASSIRGTEIEAFF
CDR3 DNA: TGTGCCAGTAGTATACGAGGGACAGAAATTGAAGCTTTCTTT

V gene: TRBV28
clone size: NA
D gene: NA
J gene: TRBJ2-3
CDR3 protein: CASSWTWVDGTDTQYF
CDR3 DNA: TGTGCCAGCAGTTGGACATGGGTAGACGGCACAGATACGCAGTATTTT

V gene: TRBV9
clone size: NA
D gene: TRBD2
J gene: TRBJ2-5
CDR3 protein: CASSVGLAGGETQYF
CDR3 DNA: TGTGCCAGCAGCGTGGGACTAGCGGGGGGAGAGACCCAGTACTTC

V gene: TRBV15
clone size: NA
D gene: NA
J gene: TRBJ1-1
CDR3 protein: CATSLLGRGSTEAFF
CDR3 DNA: TGTGCCACCAGCCTGCTAGGACGGGGGAGCACTGAAGCTTTCTTT

V gene: TRBV18
clone size: NA
D gene: NA
J gene: TRBJ2-7
CDR3 protein: CASSPGGYEQYF
CDR3 DNA: TGTGCCAGCTCACCGGGGGGATACGAGCAGTACTTC